This entry describes one TCR beta chain. Between the trimmed V and J ends, which lost 3 bases and 0 bases, there was a span of 13 bases. Germline CDR1 SEHNR, CDR2 FQNEAQ (reference sequence). The CDR3 is 16 amino acids. These data come from a study of T cells in Graves' hyperthyroidism and ophthalmopathy. TCR beta CDR3 regions were amplified from RNA. The HTBI primer set drove a first-round RT-PCR of the TCR CDR3. In TCRdb, the multiplex PCR reads were re-called with MiXCR into one record per CDR3 protein. The sample lists roughly 500,000 distinct CDR3 sequences, over 35% occurring once. The chain couples TRBV7-9 to TRBJ2-3, with a weak D call TRBD1 (6 bases). The sequenced sample was peripheral blood or thyroid tissue (not recorded which). This sequence originates from an adult woman with Graves' disease, either hyperthyroidism or ophthalmopathy (not recorded which). CDR3 residues: CASSLFGGPSTDTQYF. The DNA for the CDR3 is TGTGCCAGCAGCTTGTTTGGGGGCCCTAGCACAGATACGCAGTATTTT. Full variable domain (missing parts from reference TRBV7-9 and TRBJ2-3): DTGVSQNPRHKITKRGQNVTFRCDPISEHNRLYWYRQTLGQGPEFLTYFQNEAQLEKSRLLSDRFSAERPKGSFSTLEIQRTEQGDSAMYLCASSLFGGPSTDTQYFGPGTRLTVL.